A selection of T cell receptor beta chains follows, all from one sample in a study of T cell responses to AZD1222 COVID-19 vaccine. The protocol was immunoSEQ multiplex PCR, while the TCRdb copy is restricted to in-frame clones and leaves out a portion. The table has about 79,000 clones, around 81% seen once. The starting material was peripheral blood, obtained on day 0 of AZD1222 vaccination. These receptors originate from an adult in good health. CDR3s leave out the opening cysteine and the closing phenylalanine or tryptophan. The listing skips clone size in some rows; elsewhere it reads once, few, many or a size class.

15,TRBJ2-7,NA,TRBV7-9,ASSSASWDRGLNEQY
13,TRBJ2-3,NA,TRBV6-5,ASSYGKGRTDTQY
12,TRBJ2-2,once,TRBV7-2,ATTLVSNTGELF
13,TRBJ2-7,NA,TRBV11-2,ASSSNSDSHYEQY
12,TRBJ2-3,once,TRBV30,AWSAGDTTDTQY
10,TRBJ1-4,NA,TRBV30,AWTGGREKLF
12,TRBJ1-5,NA,TRBV19,ASSQREGGQPQH
9,TRBJ2-3,NA,TRBV11-1,ASSPGDTQY
13,TRBJ2-6,NA,TRBV18,ASSPGQSGANVLT
9,TRBJ1-4,NA,TRBV28,ASSRNEKLF
12,TRBJ1-5,NA,TRBV7-8,ASSLGGGAKPQH
15,TRBJ2-7,NA,TRBV4-2,ASSQGGSGSQQAEQY
14,TRBJ2-2,NA,TRBV19,ASRAPGQGLGGELF
11,TRBJ2-3,NA,TRBV18,ASSPRDTDTQY
11,TRBJ1-1,NA,TRBV3-1/TRBV3-2,ASSLPGTTEAF
9,TRBJ1-2,NA,TRBV29-1,SVGETYGYT
15,TRBJ1-4,NA,TRBV4-2,ASSQERSGVGNEKLF
14,TRBJ2-1,NA,TRBV10-2,ASSVLAGASYNEQF
14,TRBJ2-7,NA,TRBV14,ASSRARDPFLGEQY
11,TRBJ1-6,NA,TRBV3-1/TRBV3-2,ASSSSRRSPLH
11,TRBJ1-6,NA,TRBV19,ASRQLDNSPLH
13,TRBJ1-5,NA,TRBV2,ASSVGAPGNQPQH
13,TRBJ2-1,NA,TRBV9,ASSVDPRPGDEQF
11,TRBJ1-2,NA,TRBV7-9,ASSPAGVGGYT
13,TRBJ2-1,NA,TRBV19,ASSGGRGGFSEQF
15,TRBJ2-3,NA,TRBV2,ASRKRRGEPGTDTQY
11,TRBJ1-4,NA,TRBV29-1,SVWKGTNEKLF
14,TRBJ1-1,NA,TRBV18,ASSPTWDRLNTEAF
12,TRBJ1-1,NA,TRBV27,ASSLWVGNTEAF
14,TRBJ2-5,NA,TRBV5-4,ASSPGQRGTGETQY
13,TRBJ1-1,few,TRBV27,ASSLWAAMNTEAF
13,TRBJ1-6,NA,TRBV2,ASSPGQGANSPLH
11,TRBJ2-1,NA,TRBV5-4,ASSFALNNEQF
12,TRBJ2-1,once,TRBV7-2,ASSLGGSLSEQF
11,TRBJ2-1,NA,TRBV7-9,ASSSTGANEQF
12,TRBJ2-3,NA,TRBV9,ASSVTGDVDTQY
11,TRBJ2-5,few,TRBV11-2,ASSFSTQETQY
12,TRBJ2-3,NA,TRBV6-1,ASSEGQGADTQY
16,TRBJ2-1,NA,TRBV7-9,ASSLYPPRTSGYNEQF
13,TRBJ1-2,NA,TRBV3-1/TRBV3-2,ASSHVGTVERGYT
10,TRBJ1-1,NA,TRBV7-8,ASSLEWVEAF
14,TRBJ1-3,NA,TRBV11-2,ASSTHRGPTGNTIY
13,TRBJ1-2,NA,TRBV28,ASLTPTGGSFGYT
13,TRBJ2-7,NA,TRBV6-1,ASSELGERPQGQY
11,TRBJ2-2,NA,TRBV5-1,ASSLRRGGELF
13,TRBJ2-2,NA,TRBV2,ASTLDRGRAGELF
11,TRBJ1-1,NA,TRBV10-3,AIGTGLNTEAF
10,TRBJ2-7,NA,TRBV10-2,ASSELQGEQY
15,TRBJ2-3,NA,TRBV3-1/TRBV3-2,ASSEVPLAGSTDTQY